The 25 T cell receptor beta chains below were found in one sample sequenced in a study of control samples from healthy donors and cancer patients. The data were produced by immunoSEQ multiplex PCR, yet TCRdb's version contains in-frame clones alone and is incomplete. The repertoire holds approximately 150,000 clones, with about 90% as singletons. The sample taken for sequencing was blood. These receptor sequences come from a woman aged 25 to 39 in good health.

The chain uses TRBV6-1 and TRBJ2-3; D is uncertain. With 2 bases removed from V and 7 bases from J, the gap between germline ends came to 10 bases. The CDR3 totals 13 residues. Germline loops: CDR1 MNHNS, CDR2 SASEGT. In nucleotides, the CDR3 is TGTGCCAGCAGTGAATGGTCTAGGAATACGCAGTATTTT. Translated: CASSEWSRNTQYF.

The J gene is TRBJ1-4, the V gene TRBV30; perhaps TRBD1 as D (5 bases). The CDR3 spans 18 residues. Trimming cost V 0 bases and J 8 bases, with 25 bases left between them. CDR1 is GTSNPN and CDR2 is SVGIG in the germline V gene (reference sequence). CDR3 protein: CAWSVSSRRGREMEKLFF. Written as DNA, the CDR3 is TGTGCCTGGAGTGTCTCAAGTCGAAGGGGCAGGGAGATGGAAAAACTGTTTTTT. Filled out from reference TRBV30 and TRBJ1-4, the complete variable domain reads SQTIHQWPATLVQPVGSPLSLECTVEGTSNPNLYWYRQAAGRGLQLLFYSVGIGQISSEVPQNLSASRPQDRQFILSSKKLLLSDSGFYLCAWSVSSRRGREMEKLFFGSGTQLSVL.

V and J are TRBV28 and TRBJ1-4; the D is unclear. This CDR3 is built from 10 residues. Germline-derived CDR1 and CDR2 are MDHEN and SYDVKM. V was shortened by 10 bases and J by 7 bases, with 7 bases between the two germline ends. Here the CDR3 DNA reads TGTGCCACCGTCCGTGAAAAACTGTTTTTT. Translating it yields CATVREKLFF.

The chain recombines TRBV19 with TRBJ1-1, with D uncertain. CDR3 length: 12 amino acids. Trimming shortened V by 4 bases and J by 11 bases, and 14 bases separated the two germline ends. Germline CDR1 and CDR2: LNHDA and SQIVND (reference sequence). CDR3 sequence: CASSTRWPGAFF. CDR3 DNA: TGTGCCAGTAGTACCCGATGGCCTGGGGCTTTCTTT.

DNA for the CDR3: TGTGCCAGCAGCCACCGGGGGGGGCCCGAGCAGTACTTC. This codes for CASSHRGGPEQYF. This chain uses TRBV3-1 (or the pseudogene TRBV3-2) with TRBJ2-7, with 8 bases fitting TRBD2. The CDR3 runs 13 residues. Germline V gene lookup returns CDR1 LGHDT and CDR2 YNNKEL (reference sequence). V lost 3 bases and J lost 6; bases outside the gene matches: 4.

V usage is TRBV27 and J usage is TRBJ1-4; 10 positions agree with TRBD1. In germline, CDR1 is MNHEY, CDR2 SMNVEV (reference sequence). The CDR3 is 13 amino acids. The J segment lost 14 bases and the V segment lost 5 bases, leaving 8 bases of the junction unmatched. CDR3 region: CASSDRGRGSLFF. CDR3 nucleotide sequence: TGTGCCAGCAGTGACAGGGGGCGAGGTAGTCTGTTTTTT.

V usage is TRBV7-2 and J usage is TRBJ2-7; 10 bases map to TRBD2. This CDR3 spans 16 amino acids. J lost 7 bases, V lost 2 bases, and 11 bases had no gene match. CDR1 and CDR2 from the germline V gene are SGHTA and FQGNSA. DNA for the CDR3: TGTGCCAGCAGCTTAATATCGGCGCTAGCGGGAGTTGAGCAGTACTTC. Protein sequence: CASSLISALAGVEQYF.

The chain combines TRBV6-2 or TRBV6-3 with TRBJ2-1; 13 nucleotides agree with TRBD2. Germline V CDR1 and CDR2: MNHEY, SVGEGT. The junction had 5 bases not matched to a gene; V was cut back by 6 bases and J by 0 bases. The CDR3 spans 17 residues. This CDR3 is CASSHRTSGSSYNEQFF. CDR3 DNA sequence: TGTGCCAGCAGCCACCGGACTAGCGGGAGCTCCTACAATGAGCAGTTCTTC.

The chain links TRBV5-1 to TRBJ2-7; D gene unclear. Trimming removed 6 bases at V and 1 base at J, with 11 bases between. This CDR3 comprises 13 residues. CDR1 SGHRS and CDR2 YFSETQ come from the germline V gene. CDR3 protein: CASNLDHSYEQYF. CDR3 nucleotide sequence: TGCGCCAGCAACCTCGACCATTCCTACGAGCAGTACTTC.

The V and J genes are TRBV6-1 and TRBJ2-3; no reliable D call. This CDR3 region has 13 residues. Trimming left V 2 bases short and J 3 bases short, with 6 bases between. Germline CDR1 is MNHNS and CDR2 is SASEGT. The CDR3 coding sequence is TGTGCCAGCAGTGAAATCTGGACAGATACGCAGTATTTT. Its translation: CASSEIWTDTQYF.

This clone showed up just once. The chain has TRBV23-1 and TRBJ2-7, with TRBD1 as a possible D gene (5 bases). TRBV23-1 is an open reading frame, and its role is uncertain. The CDR3 runs 15 residues. V gave up 2 bases and J gave up 3 bases, with 14 bases separating them. CDR3 nucleotides: TGCGCCAGCAGTCAAGAAAGGGGAAACTTCTACGAGCAGTACTTC. Translating gives CASSQERGNFYEQYF.

DNA of the CDR3: TGTGCCACCAGCAGAGACTGGGGTCGAGAGCAGTTCTTC. This encodes CATSRDWGREQFF. The chain carries TRBV15 and TRBJ2-1; D not certain. V lost 0 bases and J 10 bases, leaving 10 bases between the germline ends. Germline values: CDR1 LNHNV, CDR2 YYDKDF (reference sequence). This CDR3 contains 13 residues.

The CDR3 bases are TGTGCCAGCAGCTTCACGGGGGGCGCACGGACCGGGGAGCTGTTTTTT. Translating it yields CASSFTGGARTGELFF. The V and J genes are TRBV28 and TRBJ2-2, with D possibly TRBD2 on 7 matching bases. In germline, CDR1 is MDHEN, CDR2 SYDVKM. This CDR3 contains 16 residues. V was shortened by 6 bases and J by 5 bases, with 19 bases between the two germline ends.

This clone has just a few counts. V is TRBV5-4 and J is TRBJ1-1; 8 nucleotides line up with TRBD1. CDR3 length: 14 amino acids. Germline trimming cut 1 base from V and 4 bases from J; bases unmatched to any gene: 3. Germline CDR1 SGHNT, CDR2 YYREEE (reference sequence). Here the CDR3 reads CASSLQGAGTEAFF. Written as DNA, the CDR3 is TGTGCCAGCAGCTTGCAGGGGGCGGGCACTGAAGCTTTCTTT.

The chain couples TRBV5-1 to TRBJ2-1, with 7 bases that match TRBD1. This CDR3 is built from 14 residues. The V gene end was trimmed by 2 bases and the J gene end by 6 bases; junction bases not matched to a gene: 5. Per germline, CDR1 SGHRS and CDR2 YFSETQ. DNA of the CDR3: TGCGCCAGCAGCTTTCAGACAGGGAGCAATGAGCAGTTCTTC. It translates to CASSFQTGSNEQFF.

This chain links TRBV2 with TRBJ2-6, with a tentative D call TRBD1 (5 bases). The germline V and J ends were trimmed by 6 bases and 5 bases, with 5 bases remaining between them. Per the germline V gene, CDR1 is SNHLY and CDR2 is FYNNEI. The CDR3 runs to 12 residues. Written as DNA, the CDR3 is TGTGCCAGCAGGGACAGGGCCAACGTCCTGACTTTC. It specifies CASRDRANVLTF.

This rearrangement joins TRBV11-2 to TRBJ1-4, with 7 bases aligning to TRBD1. The CDR3 is made up of 14 amino acids. Germline CDR1 is SGHAT and CDR2 is FQNNGV. Trimming removed 5 bases from V and 4 bases from J; junction bases left unmatched: 4. The DNA for the CDR3 is TGTGCCAGCAGCGATGGACAGGTTAATGAAAAACTGTTTTTT. Protein product: CASSDGQVNEKLFF.

V is TRBV5-6 and J is TRBJ2-3; possibly TRBD2 for D (6 bases). V shed 0 bases and J shed 3 bases, with 14 bases lying between them. The germline CDR1 and CDR2 sequences are SGHDT and YYEEEE. This CDR3 spans 16 amino acids. CDR3 protein: CASSLVSGSGTDTQYF. The CDR3 region has the DNA TGTGCCAGCAGCTTGGTCTCTGGCAGCGGGACAGATACGCAGTATTTT.

The V call is TRBV29-1, the J call TRBJ1-1; 10 nucleotides align to TRBD1. The CDR3 is 16 residues long. V dropped 4 bases and J dropped 2; count of bases not matched to a gene: 10. The germline CDR1 and CDR2 sequences are SQVTM and ANQGSEA. Written as DNA, the CDR3 is TGCAGCGTTGGAGCGGACAGGGGGAAACTAAACACTGAAGCTTTCTTT. It is translated as CSVGADRGKLNTEAFF.

The J gene is TRBJ1-1, the V gene TRBV12-5, with 7 bases fitting TRBD1. The junction had 3 bases not matched to a gene; V was cut back by 5 bases and J by 6 bases. The germline CDR1 and CDR2 sequences are LGHNT and FRNRAP. The CDR3 consists of 12 residues. CDR3 sequence: CASGPTGPEAFF. CDR3 DNA: TGTGCTAGTGGTCCGACAGGGCCTGAAGCTTTCTTT.

This sequence joins TRBV14 and TRBJ2-6; 8 bases agree with TRBD1. Germline loops: CDR1 SGHDN, CDR2 FVKESK. V was clipped by 5 bases and J by 1 base; unmatched bases: 1. CDR3 length equals 15 residues. The CDR3 DNA follows: TGTGCCAGCAGCTGGACAGGGTCTGGGGCCAACGTCCTGACTTTC. This encodes CASSWTGSGANVLTF.

The chain recombines TRBV10-3 with TRBJ1-2, with a possible D match to TRBD1 (6 bases). The CDR3 is 15 amino acids. Trimming cost V 0 bases and J 7 bases, with 15 bases left between them. Germline V gene data show CDR1 as ENHRY and CDR2 as SYGVKD. Written as DNA, the CDR3 is TGTGCCATCAGTGAGTCGGTACTCAGGGGCGCTGGCTACACCTTC. This sequence encodes CAISESVLRGAGYTF.

The genes are TRBV4-1 and TRBJ1-5; D is unclear. Per the germline V gene, CDR1 is MGHRA and CDR2 is YSYEKL. There are 16 residues in the CDR3. Trimming removed 4 bases from V and 1 base from J, with 14 bases in between. CDR3 amino acids: CASSRIVGASNQPQHF. The CDR3 DNA sequence: TGCGCCAGCAGCCGGATTGTTGGCGCGAGCAATCAGCCCCAGCATTTT.

This CDR3 is CASSPPGSTLAFF. The CDR3, as DNA: TGTGCCAGCAGCCCCCCCGGATCCACCCTAGCTTTCTTT. The V gene is TRBV3-1 (or the pseudogene TRBV3-2), the J gene TRBJ1-1; D unclear. Germline V gene lookup returns CDR1 LGHDT and CDR2 YNNKEL (reference sequence). Deletions cut 4 bases from V and 10 bases from J, with 16 bases between. The CDR3 spans 13 residues.

The rearrangement joins TRBV7-9 to TRBJ2-1, with D perhaps matching TRBD2 (5 bases). The CDR3 consists of 17 residues. V was pared by 1 base and J by 8 bases, with 21 bases between. The germline V gene has CDR1 SEHNR and CDR2 FQNEAQ (reference sequence). CDR3 sequence (DNA): TGTGCCAGCAGCTTAGTTACCCGGTCTAGCAGCGATGATGAGCAGTTCTTC. Protein: CASSLVTRSSSDDEQFF.